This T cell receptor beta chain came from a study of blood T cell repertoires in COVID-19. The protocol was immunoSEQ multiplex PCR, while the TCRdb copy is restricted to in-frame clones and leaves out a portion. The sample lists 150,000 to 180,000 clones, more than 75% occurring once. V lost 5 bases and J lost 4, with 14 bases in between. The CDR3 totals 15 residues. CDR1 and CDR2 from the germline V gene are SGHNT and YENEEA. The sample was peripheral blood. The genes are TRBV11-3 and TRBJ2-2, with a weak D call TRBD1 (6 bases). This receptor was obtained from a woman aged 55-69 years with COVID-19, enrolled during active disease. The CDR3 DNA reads TGTGCCAGCAGCCGCCAGGGGTTTGTCACCGGGGAGCTGTTTTTT. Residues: CASSRQGFVTGELFF.